These T cell receptor beta chains were read from a single sample in a study of T cell repertoires in cytomegalovirus infection. In TCRdb, the reads were re-called with MiXCR into one record per CDR3 protein. The table lists approximately 500,000 distinct CDR3 sequences, approximately 10% of them singletons. The specimen was PBMCs. These receptors came from a human donor in good health (CMV status not recorded). Some clones in this sample may be carry-over from other donors' samples. The CDR3 runs from the conserved cysteine through the conserved F or W. A D gene is named only where the DNA matches it firmly. Only some rows state a clone size, as once, few, many or a class for expanded clones.

D gene	V gene	clone size	J gene	CDR3 protein	CDR3 DNA
NA	TRBV7-2	many	TRBJ2-1	CASSSRRSSYNEQFF	TGTGCCAGCAGCTCCAGGAGGAGCTCCTACAATGAGCAGTTCTTC
NA	TRBV2	many	TRBJ2-5	CASDVRETQYF	TGTGCCAGCGATGTCAGGGAGACCCAGTACTTC
NA	TRBV2	many	TRBJ1-3	CASSSQGGRNTIYF	TGTGCCAGCAGTTCACAGGGAGGAAGAAACACCATATATTTT
NA	TRBV20-1	NA	TRBJ2-1	CSASLLGGPYNEQFF	TGCAGTGCCTCCTTGCTTGGGGGACCCTACAATGAGCAGTTCTTC
NA	TRBV2	many	TRBJ2-1	CASIGVGNEQFF	TGTGCCAGCATAGGGGTGGGTAATGAGCAGTTCTTC
NA	TRBV19	NA	TRBJ1-5	CVSSITDSNQPQHF	TGTGTCAGTAGTATAACTGATAGCAATCAGCCCCAGCATTTT
TRBD1	TRBV11-2	many	TRBJ1-1	CASSLATGGWTEAFF	TGTGCCAGCAGCTTGGCTACAGGGGGTTGGACTGAAGCTTTCTTT
TRBD2	TRBV5-4	NA	TRBJ2-1	CASSARTSGRRYEQFF	TGTGCCAGCAGCGCCCGGACTAGCGGGAGGAGGTATGAGCAGTTCTTC
NA	TRBV7-9	NA	TRBJ2-1	CASSLEEGQQFF	TGTGCCAGCAGCTTAGAAGAGGGGCAGCAGTTCTTC
TRBD1	TRBV5-1	NA	TRBJ1-5	CASSPQGQDNQPQHF	TGCGCCAGCAGCCCCCAGGGACAGGACAATCAGCCCCAGCATTTT
TRBD1	TRBV20-1	few	TRBJ2-7	CSAPGQATYEQYF	TGCAGTGCCCCAGGACAGGCGACCTACGAGCAGTACTTC
NA	TRBV6-6	few	TRBJ2-5	CASSDSWGQETQYF	TGTGCCAGCAGTGACTCGTGGGGGCAAGAGACCCAGTACTTC
TRBD2	TRBV7-2	many	TRBJ2-3	CASTPQRDTDTQYF	TGTGCCAGCACCCCTCAGCGGGATACGGATACGCAGTATTTT
TRBD2	TRBV28	few	TRBJ2-1	CASSILARASNEQFF	TGTGCCAGCAGTATACTAGCGAGAGCGTCCAATGAGCAGTTCTTC
NA	TRBV7-9	many	TRBJ2-7	CASSFATSYEQYF	TGTGCCAGCAGCTTCGCCACATCCTACGAGCAGTACTTC
NA	TRBV6-1	many	TRBJ1-1	CASSADRSKVTEAFF	TGTGCCAGCAGCGCAGACAGGTCGAAGGTCACTGAAGCTTTCTTT
NA	TRBV19	many	TRBJ1-1	CASSIPGTEAFF	TGTGCCAGTAGTATACCCGGAACTGAAGCTTTCTTT
TRBD1	TRBV20-1	few	TRBJ1-5	CSAREGRAGGFDQPQHF	TGCAGTGCTAGAGAGGGGAGGGCAGGGGGGTTCGATCAGCCCCAGCATTTT
NA	TRBV7-9	many	TRBJ1-1	CASSSRGSTEAFF	TGTGCCAGCAGCTCCCGGGGTAGCACTGAAGCTTTCTTT
NA	TRBV12-3/TRBV12-4	many	TRBJ2-3	CASSPRVHTDTQYF	TGTGCCAGCAGTCCACGGGTCCACACAGATACGCAGTATTTT